The TCR beta chain under discussion was sequenced for a study of regulatory T cells in long-lasting Graves disease. Relying on iRepertoire HTBI primers and Arm-PCR of CDR3 regions, the team built TCR beta libraries. TCRdb reprocessed the multiplex PCR reads via MiXCR and lists one record per CDR3 protein. This table has hundreds of thousands of distinct CDR3 sequences, around an eighth appearing once. This clonotype occurred a few times. Time point meaning: newly diagnosed GD, antithyroid drugs for less than 3 months. PBMC RNA served as the TCR library source. The CDR3 runs 18 residues. V lost 4 bases to trimming and J lost 3 bases; unmatched junction nucleotides: 16. CDR1 MGHRA and CDR2 YSYEKL come from the germline V gene. This sample was also put to use in a study of T cells in Graves' hyperthyroidism and ophthalmopathy.

The sequencing here drew on peripheral blood mononuclear cells (PBMCs), taken at new diagnosis, from a patient treated with antithyroid drugs. This chain joins TRBV4-1 and TRBJ2-7; TRBD1 aligns across 9 bases. This clonotype originated in a man between 25 and 39 years old with Graves disease. The CDR3 spells CASSPGQGRRSGGYEQYF. In DNA, the CDR3 is TGCGCCAGCAGCCCGGGACAGGGTAGGAGGTCGGGAGGCTACGAGCAGTACTTC.